This T cell receptor beta chain appears in the sequencing data of a study of cytomegalovirus exposure and HLA in healthy donors. As regards this clone: Its antigen is as yet unknown.

This PCR relied on a set of 60 Vbeta primers and 13 Jbeta primers. Measured with immunoSEQ multiplex PCR; TCRdb has only the in-frame clones, and not every one. The data show approximately 160,000 clones, roughly four fifths seen once. After removal of 8 bases from V and 0 bases from J, the junction contained 16 bases not matched to a gene. Per germline, CDR1 LNHDA and CDR2 SQIVND (reference sequence). The CDR3 totals 18 residues. The study, taken as a whole, reports: Within an earlier analysis, most TCR beta V segments proved productive either about 90% or about 30% of the time.

The sequencing sample was made of PBMCs. This receptor was taken from a woman aged 40 to 50 in good health and CMV-seronegative. The chain joins TRBV19 to TRBJ1-5; TRBD1 matches 7 bases. CDR3 amino acids: CASHKDRGQRSSNQPQHF. In DNA form, the CDR3 reads TGTGCCAGTCATAAGGATCGGGGACAGCGAAGTAGCAATCAGCCCCAGCATTTT.